Sequencing of this T cell receptor (beta chain) was carried out in a study of T-cell memory formation after mild COVID-19. Constant-segment primers served in 5'RACE that generated TCR alpha and TCR beta cDNA libraries bearing sample barcodes and UMIs. TCRdb independently ran MiXCR on the 5' RACE reads; one entry per CDR3 protein. The repertoire holds about 200,000 distinct CDR3 sequences, with more than 8% as singletons. Germline V gene data show CDR1 as LGHNA and CDR2 as YSLEER. Trimming took 1 base from V and 1 from J, leaving 16 bases between them. This CDR3 spans 17 amino acids. The sample holds a few counts of this clonotype.

This clonotype was obtained from a young man who had mild COVID-19 (a few samples of this study predate the infection). Cell type and time point are not known. The sequenced sample was PBMCs or a T cell subset sorted from them (not recorded which). V gene TRBV4-3 combines with J gene TRBJ1-1; D perhaps matches TRBD1 (6 bases). The CDR3 DNA sequence: TGCGCCAGCAGCCAAGTCGGGTACAGGGCCCCGAACACTGAAGCTTTCTTT. Translated, it gives CASSQVGYRAPNTEAFF.